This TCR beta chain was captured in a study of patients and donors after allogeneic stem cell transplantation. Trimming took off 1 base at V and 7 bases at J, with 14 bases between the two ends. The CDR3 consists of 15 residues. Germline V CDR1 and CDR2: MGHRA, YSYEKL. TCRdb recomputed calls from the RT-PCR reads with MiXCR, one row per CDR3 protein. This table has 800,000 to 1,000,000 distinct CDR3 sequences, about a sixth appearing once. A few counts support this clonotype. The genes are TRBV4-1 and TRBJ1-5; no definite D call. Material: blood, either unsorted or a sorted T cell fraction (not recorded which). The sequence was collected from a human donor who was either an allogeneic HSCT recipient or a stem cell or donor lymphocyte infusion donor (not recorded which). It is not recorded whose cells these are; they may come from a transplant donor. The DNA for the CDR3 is TGCGCCAGCAGCCAAGGGCAGGTGTTCGGCCAGCCCCAGCATTTT. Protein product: CASSQGQVFGQPQHF.